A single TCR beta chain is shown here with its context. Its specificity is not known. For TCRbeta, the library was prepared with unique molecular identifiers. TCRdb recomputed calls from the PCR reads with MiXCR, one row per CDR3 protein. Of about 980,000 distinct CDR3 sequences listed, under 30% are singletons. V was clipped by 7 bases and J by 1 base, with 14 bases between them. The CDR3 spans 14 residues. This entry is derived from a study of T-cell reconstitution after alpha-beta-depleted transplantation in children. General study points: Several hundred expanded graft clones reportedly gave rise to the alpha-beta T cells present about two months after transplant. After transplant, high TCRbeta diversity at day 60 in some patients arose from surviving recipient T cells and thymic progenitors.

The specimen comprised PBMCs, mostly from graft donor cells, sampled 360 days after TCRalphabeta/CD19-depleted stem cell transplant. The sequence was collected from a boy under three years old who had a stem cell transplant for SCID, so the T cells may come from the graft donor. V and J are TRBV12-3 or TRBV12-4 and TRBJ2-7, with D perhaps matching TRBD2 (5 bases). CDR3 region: CASNEGDGSYEQYF. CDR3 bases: TGTGCCAGCAACGAGGGAGACGGATCCTACGAGCAGTACTTC.